The present T cell receptor beta chain was sequenced within a study of CD8+ T cells in alopecia areata. General observations from the study: It was lesional scalp, especially alopecia totalis/universalis, that showed higher clonality than normal scalp.

This clone has a handful of counts. Its cognate antigen is unknown. It was from alopecia areata patients that lesional scalp punch biopsies and peripheral blood were collected. Extracted RNA was reverse transcribed into cDNA, the sequencing template. TCRdb's table, derived via immunoSEQ multiplex PCR, lists solely in-frame clones and lacks some. Altogether 110,000 to 150,000 clones are present, about half being singletons, with the ten largest covering roughly 0.9%. V was trimmed by 0 bases and J by 1 base, leaving 7 bases between them. The CDR3 extends over 14 amino acids. Germline V CDR1 and CDR2: SGHRS, YFSETQ.

The clonotype was recovered from a human donor with alopecia areata. The material was CD4+ T cells sorted from blood, obtained at week 0. This rearrangement joins TRBV5-1 to TRBJ1-1, with D unresolved. DNA of the CDR3: TGCGCCAGCAGCTTGGTGCCCGGGAACACTGAAGCTTTCTTT. Translated: CASSLVPGNTEAFF.